This TCR beta chain appears in the sequencing data of a study of blood T cells in healthy people across ages. The second PCR ran about 6 to 11 cycles with a sample-barcoded 5' primer and J-beta primers. Through a template-switch adaptor with 12 random nucleotides, each cDNA molecule received a tag. One entry per CDR3 protein, called by TCRdb with MiXCR from the 5' RACE reads. The data hold hundreds of thousands of distinct CDR3 sequences, with approximately 49% observed a single time. Germline V gives CDR1 MGHDK, CDR2 SYGVNS. The CDR3 loop spans 16 amino acids. Trimming took 2 bases from V and 0 from J; bases not matched to a gene: 4.

The sequence derives from a woman aged 55-69 years in good health. Source material: blood. This chain connects TRBV25-1 to TRBJ2-3; 8 nucleotides line up with TRBD2. The CDR3 is CASSERTSGSTDTQYF. Here the CDR3 DNA reads TGTGCCAGCAGTGAACGCACTAGCGGTAGCACAGATACGCAGTATTTT.